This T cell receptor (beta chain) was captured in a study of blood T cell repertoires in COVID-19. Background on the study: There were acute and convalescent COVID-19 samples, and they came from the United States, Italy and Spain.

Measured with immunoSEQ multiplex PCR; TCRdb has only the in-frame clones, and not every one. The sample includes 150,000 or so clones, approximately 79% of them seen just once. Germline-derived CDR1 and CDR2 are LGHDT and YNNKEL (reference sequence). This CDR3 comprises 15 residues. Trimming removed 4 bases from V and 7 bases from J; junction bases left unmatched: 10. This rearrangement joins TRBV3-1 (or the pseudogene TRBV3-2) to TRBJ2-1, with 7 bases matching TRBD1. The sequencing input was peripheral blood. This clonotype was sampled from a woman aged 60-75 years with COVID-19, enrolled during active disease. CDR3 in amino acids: CASSPATGSRNEQFF. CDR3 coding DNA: TGTGCCAGCAGCCCCGCGACAGGGTCGCGGAATGAGCAGTTCTTC.